A single sample gave rise to the 4 T cell receptor beta chains below, sequenced in a study of T cell responses to AZD1222 COVID-19 vaccine. Assay used: immunoSEQ multiplex PCR; TCRdb lists only in-frame clones, some missing. The sample holds over 85,000 clones, approximately 94% seen once. Specimen: peripheral blood, collected 28 days after the second AZD1222 dose. The receptors stem from an adult who received the AZD1222 COVID-19 vaccine.

This clone was counted once. V and J are TRBV19 and TRBJ2-2, with TRBD2 matching 7 bases. The trim removed 5 bases at V and 6 bases at J, leaving 12 bases unmatched. The germline V gene has CDR1 LNHDA and CDR2 SQIVND (reference sequence). There are 16 residues in the CDR3. CDR3 region: CASSPRTSGVAGELFF. DNA for the CDR3: TGTGCCAGTAGTCCGCGGACTAGTGGCGTGGCCGGGGAGCTGTTTTTT.

The gene calls are TRBV30 and TRBJ2-1; possibly TRBD2 for D (6 bases). V was trimmed by 4 bases and J by 0 bases, leaving 16 bases between them. Germline V lookup: CDR1 GTSNPN, CDR2 SVGIG (reference sequence). The CDR3 is 16 residues long. The chain's CDR3 is CAWTGIRGSSYNEQFF. Written as DNA, the CDR3 is TGTGCCTGGACTGGAATTCGGGGGAGCTCCTACAATGAGCAGTTCTTC.

The CDR3 bases are TGTGCCAGTAGTTGGACACAAGCTAACTATGGCTACACCTTC. As protein: CASSWTQANYGYTF. The chain couples TRBV19 to TRBJ1-2; tentative D call: TRBD1 (5 bases). Per the germline V gene, CDR1 is LNHDA and CDR2 is SQIVND (reference sequence). V lost 5 bases and J lost 0, with 10 bases in between. The CDR3 length is 14 residues.

The J gene is TRBJ1-1, the V gene TRBV6-6; D may be TRBD1 (6 bases). V shed 0 bases and J shed 6 bases, with 8 bases lying between them. The length of the CDR3 is 13 residues. Germline CDR1 MNHNY, CDR2 SVGAGI (reference sequence). Written as DNA, the CDR3 is TGTGCCAGCAGTTACTCGACAGGTTCTGAAGCTTTCTTT. It yields the protein CASSYSTGSEAFF.